This entry lists 18 T cell receptor beta chains sequenced from one sample in a study of human T cells and chemical hapten exposure (dated by TCRdb to 2020 to 2022). Library generation was performed with RACE. The data were produced on a NextSeq 500. The public reads were run again by TCRdb, first through fastp at Q25 and then through MiXCR, and only productive beta chains were kept. Each CDR3 protein gets just one entry, which takes the most common genes and DNA from the rows behind it. The sample includes some 77,000 distinct CDR3 sequences, with 9% to 12% observed a single time. Together, the top ten hold around 1.3% of the sample. The time point label on this specimen signifies: patch test 1, 2 weeks after DPC sensitization. The sample's treatment or condition, from its label and the paper: therapeutic diphenylcyclopropenone sensitization with weekly scalp DPC. The sequences come from whole blood, collected in connection with sensitization to the hapten diphenylcyclopropenone (DPC). The receptor set was obtained from a woman aged 45-59 years with alopecia areata. Some clones in this sample may be carry-over from other donors' samples.

In this sample, this clonotype turned up many times. The rearrangement links TRBV12-5 to TRBJ2-7; D is uncertain. V was cut by 2 bases and J by 5 bases, with 10 bases left in between. The CDR3 is 13 residues long. Germline V lookup: CDR1 LGHNT, CDR2 FRNRAP. CDR3 amino acids: CASGLPPFDEQYF. CDR3 in DNA: TGTGCTAGTGGTTTGCCTCCCTTCGACGAGCAGTACTTC.

J is TRBJ2-1 and V is TRBV29-1; the match to TRBD2 covers 8 bases. This CDR3 has 16 amino acids. CDR1 and CDR2 (germline): SQVTM, ANQGSEA. V lost 4 bases to trimming and J lost 5 bases; unmatched junction nucleotides: 13. In nucleotides, the CDR3 is TGCAGCGTTGGCTTGGTAGCGGGAAAGTTAGACAATGAGCAGTTCTTC. Translation gives CSVGLVAGKLDNEQFF.

The genes are TRBV14 and TRBJ2-1; 10 nucleotides agree with TRBD2. CDR3 length: 17 residues. With 0 bases clipped from V and 5 bases from J, the junction kept 7 bases outside the gene matches. Germline values: CDR1 SGHDN, CDR2 FVKESK. In nucleotides, the CDR3 is TGTGCCAGCAGCCAAGACCCCGGACTAGCGGTTAACAATGAGCAGTTCTTC. It codes for CASSQDPGLAVNNEQFF. Full variable domain (rest looked up from reference TRBV14 and TRBJ2-1): EAGVTQFPSHSVIEKGQTVTLRCDPISGHDNLYWYRRVMGKEIKFLLHFVKESKQDESGMPNNRFLAERTGGTYSTLKVQPAELEDSGVYFCASSQDPGLAVNNEQFFGPGTRLTVL.

V gene TRBV14 combines with J gene TRBJ2-3; D is unresolved. The CDR3 contains 12 residues. CDR1 is SGHDN and CDR2 is FVKESK in the germline V gene. The V and J ends lost 0 bases and 11 bases respectively, with 9 bases between them. The CDR3 nucleotides read TGTGCCAGCAGCCAAGATTTCCAGGTGCAGTATTTT. Amino acid sequence: CASSQDFQVQYF.

This clonotype was seen ten or more times. The CDR3 is CASSQAGSGSSNTGELFF. In DNA form, the CDR3 reads TGTGCCAGCAGCCAAGCGGGTAGCGGGAGCTCAAACACCGGGGAGCTGTTTTTT. The V and J genes are TRBV4-2 and TRBJ2-2; TRBD2 agrees at 9 bases. Germline V gene data show CDR1 as LGHNA and CDR2 as YNFKEQ. The CDR3 is 18 amino acids. V dropped 1 base and J dropped 2; count of bases not matched to a gene: 8.

This clonotype showed up many times. V gene TRBV19 combines with J gene TRBJ2-2; D may be TRBD1 or TRBD2 (5 bases each). Germline assignment: CDR1 LNHDA and CDR2 SQIVND (reference sequence). The CDR3 has 15 amino acids. The V and J ends lost 7 bases and 0 bases respectively, with 12 bases between them. DNA for the CDR3: TGTGCCAGTACCCCCCGGGACGCGAACACCGGGGAGCTGTTTTTT. It codes for CASTPRDANTGELFF.

This clonotype was picked up a small number of times. The chain uses TRBV19 and TRBJ2-1; TRBD2 matches 7 bases. Germline V gene sequence: CDR1 LNHDA, CDR2 SQIVND (reference sequence). The CDR3 spans 14 residues. The V and J ends lost 3 bases and 2 bases, in that order; junction bases with no gene match: 1. CDR3 nucleotides: TGTGCCAGTAGTATCGGGACTACCTACAATGAGCAGTTCTTC. It translates to CASSIGTTYNEQFF.

This clonotype was recorded at least ten times. The rearrangement links TRBV6-6 to TRBJ1-4; 9 bases are a match to TRBD1. The CDR3 is 16 amino acids. Per the germline V gene, CDR1 is MNHNY and CDR2 is SVGAGI (reference sequence). V lost 2 bases and J lost 5; bases outside the gene matches: 6. The CDR3 nucleotides read TGTGCCAGCAGTTACACGGGACAGGGAGGCAATGAAAAACTGTTTTTT. This encodes CASSYTGQGGNEKLFF.

In this sample, this clonotype turned up a few times. V is TRBV20-1 and J is TRBJ1-1, with a weak D call TRBD1 (6 bases). CDR1 is DFQATT, CDR2 SNEGSKA, per germline (reference sequence). This CDR3 spans 13 amino acids. V was cut by 6 bases and J by 0 bases, with 11 bases left in between. DNA for the CDR3: TGCAGTGCCGTGGGACACCTGAACACTGAAGCTTTCTTT. Amino acids: CSAVGHLNTEAFF.

This clonotype was seen only a few times. This chain links TRBV12-3 or TRBV12-4 with TRBJ2-3; D not resolved. V was clipped by 5 bases and J by 6 bases, with 15 bases between them. This CDR3 has 14 amino acids. The CDR3 is CASSLDVGPDTQYF. The CDR3 nucleotides are TGTGCCAGCAGTCTGGATGTGGGCCCGGATACGCAGTATTTT.

This clonotype was picked up a small number of times. The chain recombines TRBV20-1 with TRBJ2-3; 12 positions agree with TRBD2. The CDR3 contains 15 residues. Germline CDR1 reads DFQATT; CDR2 reads SNEGSKA (reference sequence). The J segment lost 1 base and the V segment lost 6 bases, leaving 5 bases of the junction unmatched. DNA for the CDR3: TGCAGTGCGGCCGCTAGCGGGAGGGGCACAGATACGCAGTATTTT. It specifies CSAAASGRGTDTQYF.

This clonotype has ten or more counts. The rearrangement links TRBV19 to TRBJ1-5; the D gene is possibly TRBD1 (6 bases). Trimming pared 7 bases from V and 4 bases from J, leaving 17 bases between. The CDR3 totals 15 residues. Germline values: CDR1 LNHDA, CDR2 SQIVND (reference sequence). The CDR3 region is CASNGGRGGNQPQHF. CDR3 nucleotides: TGTGCCAGTAATGGAGGGCGAGGGGGGAATCAGCCCCAGCATTTT. Filled out from reference TRBV19 and TRBJ1-5, the complete variable domain reads DGGITQSPKYLFRKEGQNVTLSCEQNLNHDAMYWYRQDPGQGLRLIYYSQIVNDFQKGDIAEGYSVSREKKESFPLTVTSAQKNPTAFYLCASNGGRGGNQPQHFGDGTRLSIL.

This chain links TRBV20-1 with TRBJ2-2; D is unresolved. V was trimmed by 3 bases and J by 2 bases, leaving 16 bases between them. Germline V gene lookup returns CDR1 DFQATT and CDR2 SNEGSKA (reference sequence). There are 16 residues in the CDR3. For the CDR3, the DNA is TGCAGTGCTAGGCCCCCACTGGCGTTAAACACCGGGGAGCTGTTTTTT. Translating gives CSARPPLALNTGELFF.

The sample holds many counts of this clonotype. This chain connects TRBV6-1 to TRBJ1-2, with D possibly matching TRBD1 (6 bases). The CDR3 has 14 amino acids. V was trimmed by 11 bases and J by 2 bases, leaving 18 bases between them. The germline gives CDR1 MNHNS, CDR2 SASEGT. The DNA for the CDR3 is TGTGCCCTCCGGCCCTCAGGGGCGAACTATGGCTACACCTTC. Protein sequence: CALRPSGANYGYTF.

This clonotype showed up just a few times. The chain combines TRBV29-1 with TRBJ2-1; a weak D match, TRBD2 (6 bases). V was pared by 5 bases and J by 9 bases, with 11 bases between. Germline loops: CDR1 SQVTM, CDR2 ANQGSEA. The CDR3 runs 11 residues. The CDR3 bases are TGCAGCGTTCCATGGGGGGTTGAGCAGTTCTTC. It specifies CSVPWGVEQFF.

This clonotype was counted only a few times. V usage is TRBV11-3 and J usage is TRBJ2-1, with TRBD2 matching over 10 bases. This CDR3 region has 15 residues. Germline V CDR1 and CDR2: SGHNT, YENEEA. Trimming cost V 5 bases and J 12 bases; bases outside gene matches: 13. In DNA, the CDR3 is TGTGCCAGCAGCCAGGCGGCTAGCGGGAGTACTCTGCAGTTCTTC. This sequence encodes CASSQAASGSTLQFF.

The J gene is TRBJ2-5, the V gene TRBV20-1; the D call may be TRBD1 or TRBD2 (5 bases each). V was trimmed by 2 bases and J by 1 base, leaving 8 bases between them. This CDR3 is built from 13 residues. Germline assignment: CDR1 DFQATT and CDR2 SNEGSKA (reference sequence). CDR3 in amino acids: CSARRGVQETQYF. CDR3 DNA: TGCAGTGCTAGACGAGGGGTCCAAGAGACCCAGTACTTC.

The chain carries TRBV7-6 and TRBJ1-2; D is ambiguous. Per germline, CDR1 SGHVS and CDR2 FNYEAQ. This CDR3 contains 16 residues. Deletions cut 5 bases from V and 1 base from J, with 17 bases between. The DNA of the CDR3 is TGTGCCAGCAGCCATAGGGCTGGCCAACTTAACTATGGCTACACCTTC. Amino acids: CASSHRAGQLNYGYTF.